The 20 T cell receptor beta chains below all came from one sample that was sequenced in a study of T cell responses to AZD1222 COVID-19 vaccine. Measured with immunoSEQ multiplex PCR; TCRdb has only the in-frame clones, and not every one. The table has 55,000 to 70,000 clones, about nine tenths seen once. The material was peripheral blood, obtained on day 0 of AZD1222 vaccination. The receptors were gathered from an adult in good health.

The chain employs TRBV18 and TRBJ1-4; 9 bases are a match to TRBD1. The J segment lost 0 bases and the V segment lost 2 bases, leaving 10 bases of the junction unmatched. Per germline, CDR1 KGHSH and CDR2 LQKENI. This CDR3 contains 19 residues. In DNA, the CDR3 is TGTGCCAGCTCACCAGCCGGACAGGGGCTGGGAGCAACTAATGAAAAACTGTTTTTT. Encoded protein: CASSPAGQGLGATNEKLFF.

This clone has just one count. The V gene is TRBV6-6, the J gene TRBJ1-1; perhaps TRBD1 as D (5 bases). The CDR3 contains 15 residues. CDR1 is MNHNY, CDR2 SVGAGI, per germline (reference sequence). Trimming took off 7 bases at V and 0 bases at J, with 15 bases between the two ends. DNA for the CDR3: TGTGCCAGCACCGGGGGGAGTCGGGTGAACACTGAAGCTTTCTTT. Its protein product is CASTGGSRVNTEAFF.

V and J are TRBV20-1 and TRBJ2-3; perhaps TRBD2 as D (6 bases). The germline V and J ends were trimmed by 3 bases and 12 bases, with 19 bases remaining between them. CDR3 length: 13 residues. Germline loops: CDR1 DFQATT, CDR2 SNEGSKA (reference sequence). The CDR3 protein is CSASRRGSPFQYF. The CDR3, as DNA: TGCAGTGCTAGTCGGAGGGGCTCCCCATTCCAGTATTTT.

The rearrangement uses TRBV27 and TRBJ2-3; D is perhaps TRBD2 (5 bases). Germline values: CDR1 MNHEY, CDR2 SMNVEV (reference sequence). V was trimmed by 4 bases and J by 6 bases, leaving 11 bases between them. The CDR3 spans 13 residues. The DNA for the CDR3 is TGTGCCAGCAGTTCACTCGGGATGGATACGCAGTATTTT. Amino acids: CASSSLGMDTQYF.

The V gene is TRBV9, the J gene TRBJ1-2; no clear D gene. The germline gives CDR1 SGDLS, CDR2 YYNGEE. The CDR3 consists of 13 residues. Trimming pared 2 bases from V and 4 bases from J, leaving 9 bases between. The CDR3 loop is CASSVTGSYGYTF. The CDR3 region has the DNA TGTGCCAGCAGCGTCACCGGGAGCTATGGCTACACCTTC.

This clone came up once. The V call is TRBV28, the J call TRBJ1-1; D may be TRBD1 (6 bases). Germline CDR1 MDHEN, CDR2 SYDVKM. The ends were cut back, 10 bases at V and 0 bases at J, with 12 bases in the middle. The CDR3 has 13 residues. For the CDR3, the DNA is TGTGCCATCGACGGACAGATGAACACTGAAGCTTTCTTT. Protein product: CAIDGQMNTEAFF.

The chain uses TRBV27 and TRBJ1-2; a weak D match, TRBD1 (5 bases). Trimming stripped 3 bases from V and 3 bases from J, with 11 bases between. CDR1 MNHEY and CDR2 SMNVEV come from the germline V gene (reference sequence). The CDR3 length is 14 residues. The CDR3 region has the DNA TGTGCCAGCAGTTTCCGGCAGGGAGACTATGGCTACACCTTC. Translation gives CASSFRQGDYGYTF.

This clone was counted a single time. The chain employs TRBV28 and TRBJ1-1; D is uncertain. The CDR3 totals 13 residues. Germline V gives CDR1 MDHEN, CDR2 SYDVKM. V was pared by 6 bases and J by 4 bases, with 12 bases between. This CDR3 reads CASSRRVGTEAFF. CDR3 in DNA: TGTGCCAGCAGCCGTCGGGTCGGCACTGAAGCTTTCTTT.

V gene TRBV29-1 combines with J gene TRBJ2-3, with 7 bases that match TRBD1. V shed 6 bases, J shed 4 bases, and the junction held 10 bases outside the gene matches. CDR3 length: 14 amino acids. Germline CDR1 and CDR2: SQVTM and ANQGSEA. CDR3 region: CSVSRGSQADTQYF. In DNA form, the CDR3 reads TGCAGCGTCAGCAGGGGGAGTCAGGCAGATACGCAGTATTTT.

The chain couples TRBV24-1 to TRBJ2-5; 10 bases align to TRBD1. There are 17 residues in the CDR3. Germline V lookup: CDR1 KGHDR, CDR2 SFDVKD. J gave up 0 bases and V 2 bases, and 5 bases lay outside the gene matches. CDR3 sequence (DNA): TGTGCCACCAGTGATTGGGGGACAGGGGCGTACCAAGAGACCCAGTACTTC. Encoded protein: CATSDWGTGAYQETQYF.

The chain couples TRBV24-1 to TRBJ1-2, with D possibly TRBD1 on 6 matching bases. The V gene's germline CDR1 is KGHDR and CDR2 SFDVKD. CDR3 length: 15 residues. Trimming cost V 3 bases and J 4 bases, with 14 bases left between them. CDR3 sequence reads: CATSDPTGTSYGYTF. The CDR3 nucleotides are TGTGCCACCAGTGATCCAACCGGGACAAGCTATGGCTACACCTTC.

The gene calls are TRBV6-5 and TRBJ1-1; D perhaps matches TRBD1 (5 bases). From germline, CDR1 is MNHEY and CDR2 SVGAGI. The V end lost 2 bases, the J end lost 5 bases, and 12 bases lay between the germline ends. CDR3 length: 14 amino acids. The chain's CDR3 is CASSYGRDQTEAFF. For the CDR3, the DNA is TGTGCCAGCAGTTACGGCAGGGATCAGACTGAAGCTTTCTTT.

The rearrangement uses TRBV7-8 and TRBJ2-5; the match to TRBD2 covers 10 bases. CDR1 is SGHVS and CDR2 is FQNEAQ in the germline V gene. The CDR3 consists of 17 residues. V shed 1 base and J 4 bases; nucleotides not matched to a gene: 9. This CDR3 is CASSLVWASGRSETQYF. In DNA, the CDR3 is TGTGCCAGCAGCTTAGTGTGGGCTAGCGGGAGATCAGAGACCCAGTACTTC.

The chain has TRBV28 and TRBJ2-2, with 12 bases matching TRBD2. CDR3 size: 16 residues. Losses at the gene ends were 9 bases for V and 8 bases for J; bases not matched to a gene: 13. CDR1 and CDR2 (germline): MDHEN, SYDVKM. For the CDR3, the DNA is TGTGCCAGTTCTCCCCTAGCGGGAGGGCCTTATGGGGAGCTGTTTTTT. Translation gives CASSPLAGGPYGELFF.

V is TRBV30 and J is TRBJ1-1, with TRBD1 matching over 7 bases. V was clipped by 2 bases and J by 5 bases; unmatched bases: 11. Germline V gives CDR1 GTSNPN, CDR2 SVGIG (reference sequence). The CDR3 extends over 15 amino acids. The CDR3 is CAWSFLDRDETEAFF. In DNA form, the CDR3 reads TGTGCCTGGAGTTTTCTAGACAGGGACGAAACTGAAGCTTTCTTT.

The genes are TRBV4-1 and TRBJ1-3; D not resolved. The CDR3 loop spans 16 amino acids. Germline lookup yields CDR1 MGHRA and CDR2 YSYEKL. Trimming removed 3 bases at V and 0 bases at J, with 12 bases between. DNA for the CDR3: TGCGCCAGCAGCCAGGGAGTCATCAACTCTGGAAACACCATATATTTT. It specifies CASSQGVINSGNTIYF.

This chain joins TRBV30 and TRBJ2-7; unclear D gene. From germline, CDR1 is GTSNPN and CDR2 SVGIG (reference sequence). V shed 0 bases and J shed 1 base, with 13 bases lying between them. There are 15 residues in the CDR3. CDR3: CAWSVPSRLSYEQYF. For the CDR3, the DNA is TGTGCCTGGAGTGTACCCTCTAGATTATCCTACGAGCAGTACTTC.

This clone occurred a few times. The V and J genes are TRBV6-2 or TRBV6-3 and TRBJ2-7; D is unclear. The CDR3 is made up of 12 amino acids. The germline gives CDR1 MNHEY, CDR2 SVGEGT. V lost 4 bases and J 3 bases, leaving 7 bases between the germline ends. The CDR3 bases are TGTGCCAGCAGTTTCGACGTCTACGAGCAGTACTTC. Its protein is CASSFDVYEQYF.

The rearrangement uses TRBV6-5 and TRBJ2-3, with TRBD2 as a possible D gene (6 bases). The CDR3 extends over 14 amino acids. Trimming left V 4 bases short and J 6 bases short, with 14 bases between. CDR1 and CDR2 (germline): MNHEY, SVGAGI. The CDR3 sequence: CASSSLAGTDTQYF. The DNA for the CDR3 is TGTGCCAGCAGTTCCTTGGCGGGAACTGATACGCAGTATTTT.

This chain links TRBV6-5 with TRBJ1-1; 8 nucleotides agree with TRBD1. This CDR3 spans 15 amino acids. Trimming cost V 7 bases and J 4 bases; bases outside gene matches: 11. Germline V gene sequence: CDR1 MNHEY, CDR2 SVGAGI. The CDR3 DNA follows: TGTGCCAGCACGAAACAAAGGACAGGGTCCACTGAAGCTTTCTTT. Encoded protein: CASTKQRTGSTEAFF.